This entry lists 21 T cell receptor delta chains sequenced from one sample in a study of gamma-delta chains in newborns, infants, children. TCRdb redid the clone calls on the reads with CATT. In the table there are under 1,100 delta-chain clones, 7.1% of which are singletons. The sample taken for sequencing was blood. These TCRs come from a child who was a newborn, infant or young child, either healthy, febrile or measles-vaccinated (not recorded which).

By proportion, this clone is large. The genes are TRDV2 and TRDJ1; 9 bases are a match to TRDD3. The CDR3 totals 19 residues. V trimming: 0 bases; J trimming: 0 bases; junction bases outside the gene matches: 13. Germline V gives CDR1 GEAIGNYY, CDR2 EKD. The CDR3 sequence is CACDTGVSGGYLYTDKLIF. In DNA, the CDR3 is TGTGCCTGTGACACCGGGGTCTCCGGGGGATACCTTTACACCGATAAACTCATCTTT.

As concerns this clone: Possible read error: a much larger clone is one base away. Other nucleotide sequences in the sample specify the same CDR3. The chain combines TRDV2 with TRDJ3; 10 positions agree with TRDD3. This CDR3 is 19 amino acids long. CDR1 is GEAIGNYY and CDR2 is EKD in the germline V gene. The V and J ends lost 0 bases and 0 bases, in that order; junction bases with no gene match: 4. CDR3: CACDTVLGDSSWDTRQMFF. As DNA, the CDR3 is TGTGCCTGTGACACCGTGCTGGGGGATAGCTCCTGGGACACCCGACAGATGTTTTTC.

This clone occurred a few times. The likely explanation is a read error, given a far larger clone one base away. Additional DNA sequences in this sample encode the identical CDR3. V usage is TRDV2 and J usage is TRDJ3, with 8 bases identical to TRDD3. CDR1 and CDR2 from the germline V gene are GEAIGNYY and EKD. The CDR3 covers 17 residues. CDR3 in amino acids: CACDTWGSSWDTRQMFF. The CDR3 DNA reads TGCGCCTGTGACACCTGGGGGAGCTCCTGGGACACCCGACAGATGTTTTTC.

Notes on this clone: A single base separates this from a much larger clone, so it may be a read error. V gene TRDV2 combines with J gene TRDJ3; the D gene is possibly TRDD3 (5 bases). The CDR3 length is 19 residues. The V gene lost 0 bases and the J gene lost 0 bases, with 14 bases spanning the gap. Germline CDR1 is GEAIGNYY and CDR2 is EKD. The CDR3 here is CACDTVLEDRSWDTRQMFF. DNA for the CDR3: TGTGCCTGTGACACCGTACTGGAGGATCGCTCCTGGGACACCCGACAGATGTTTTTC.

With regard to this clone: A much more abundant neighbour one base away suggests this may be a read error. This CDR3 is CACDILGDLTAQHFF. For the CDR3, the DNA is TGTGCCTGTGACATACTGGGGGATTTGACAGCACAACACTTCTTT. The chain carries TRDV2 and TRDJ2; 10 nucleotides align to TRDD3. Germline CDR1 is GEAIGNYY and CDR2 is EKD. The CDR3 is 15 amino acids.

Notes on this clone: A much larger clone differs from this one at a single base, so this may be a read error. The same CDR3 can be traced to other DNA sequences in this sample. The gene calls are TRDV2 and TRDJ3; 10 nucleotides align to TRDD3. Germline V gene sequence: CDR1 GEAIGNYY, CDR2 EKD. The CDR3 contains 18 residues. This CDR3 is CACDSVLGDAWDTRQMFF. Written as DNA, the CDR3 is TGCGCCTGTGACTCTGTACTGGGGGATGCCTGGGACACCCGACAGATGTTTTTC.

This clone was found a few times. A much more abundant neighbour one base away suggests this may be a read error. The V gene is TRDV2, the J gene TRDJ3; 12 bases agree with TRDD3. The CDR3 spans 18 residues. The V and J ends lost 5 bases and 2 bases, in that order; junction bases with no gene match: 6. Germline V gene lookup returns CDR1 GEAIGNYY and CDR2 EKD. Written as DNA, the CDR3 is TGTGCCTGTGGCAGTACTGGGGGATACCCCTGGGACACCCGACAGATGTTTTTC. Translation: CACGSTGGYPWDTRQMFF.

Relative to its sample, this clone is large. The sample carries other DNA sequences with the same CDR3. This chain uses TRDV2 with TRDJ3, with 11 nucleotides matching TRDD3. The V and J ends lost 0 bases and 2 bases, in that order; junction bases with no gene match: 2. The CDR3 contains 18 residues. The V gene's germline CDR1 is GEAIGNYY and CDR2 EKD. The CDR3, as DNA: TGTGCCTGTGACACCCTACTGGGGGATACCTGGGACACCCGACAGATGTTTTTC. This encodes CACDTLLGDTWDTRQMFF.

The sample holds a few counts of this clone. Additional DNA sequences in this sample encode the identical CDR3. The rearrangement joins TRDV2 to TRDJ3, with 11 bases identical to TRDD3. The CDR3 has 17 amino acids. Losses at the gene ends were 1 base for V and 4 bases for J; bases not matched to a gene: 2. Germline V lookup: CDR1 GEAIGNYY, CDR2 EKD. CDR3 sequence (DNA): TGTGCCTGTGACACTCTGGGGGATACTTGGGACACCCGACAGATGTTTTTC. Protein: CACDTLGDTWDTRQMFF.

This clone has just a few counts. At one end, the junction sequence differs from germline, possibly due to a read error. V usage is TRDV2 and J usage is TRDJ3; 8 bases match TRDD3. This CDR3 spans 17 amino acids. CDR1 is GEAIGNYY and CDR2 is EKD in the germline V gene. The DNA of the CDR3 is TGTGCCTGTAACACCGCTGGGGGACCCTGGGACACCCGACAGATGTTTTTC. The encoded protein is CACNTAGGPWDTRQMFF.

A few counts support this clone. A far larger clone differs by one base, so this is likely a read error. V usage is TRDV2 and J usage is TRDJ2; possibly TRDD3 for D (6 bases). Germline V gene data show CDR1 as GEAIGNYY and CDR2 as EKD. The CDR3 is 15 amino acids. V gave up 3 bases and J gave up 5 bases, with 15 bases separating them. The chain's CDR3 is CACDVMGGPTAQLFF. CDR3 bases: TGTGCCTGTGACGTGATGGGGGGTCCTACAGCACAACTCTTCTTT.

This clone qualifies as medium-sized. Different DNA sequences within this sample yield the same CDR3. V usage is TRDV2 and J usage is TRDJ3; 11 nucleotides line up with TRDD3. Per the germline V gene, CDR1 is GEAIGNYY and CDR2 is EKD. The J segment lost 0 bases and the V segment lost 0 bases, leaving 3 bases of the junction unmatched. The CDR3 spans 19 residues. The CDR3 is CACDTVLGDISWDTRQMFF. In DNA, the CDR3 is TGTGCCTGTGACACCGTACTGGGGGATATCTCCTGGGACACCCGACAGATGTTTTTC.

A few counts support this clone. This may come from a read error, since a much larger clone is one base off. This chain uses TRDV2 with TRDJ3; TRDD3 matches at 9 bases. V was clipped by 2 bases and J by 0 bases; unmatched bases: 4. The CDR3 loop spans 18 amino acids. Germline V gene lookup returns CDR1 GEAIGNYY and CDR2 EKD. The CDR3 sequence is CACDSTGGHSWDTRQMFF. CDR3 bases: TGTGCCTGTGACAGTACTGGGGGACACTCCTGGGACACCCGACAGATGTTTTTC.

Turning to this clone: This may come from a read error, since a much larger clone is one base off. The identical CDR3 is also encoded by other nucleotide sequences in the sample. This rearrangement joins TRDV2 to TRDJ3; TRDD3 matches at 9 bases. Looked up from germline, CDR1 is GEAIGNYY and CDR2 is EKD. The CDR3 is made up of 18 amino acids. With V trimmed by 4 bases and J by 0 bases, 6 bases remained unmatched. The CDR3 loop reads CACDTGGYSSWDTRQMFF. DNA of the CDR3: TGTGCCTGTGATACAGGGGGATACAGCTCCTGGGACACCCGACAGATGTTTTTC.

In this sample, this clone turned up a few times. A far larger clone is one nucleotide away, so this likely arose from a read error. Other nucleotide sequences in the sample specify the same CDR3. CDR3 sequence: CACDVLGEALTAQLFF. The CDR3 coding sequence is TGTGCCTGTGACGTACTGGGGGAAGCTTTGACAGCACAGCTCTTCTTT. This chain links TRDV2 with TRDJ2, with 9 bases matching TRDD3. CDR3 length: 16 residues. Germline V gives CDR1 GEAIGNYY, CDR2 EKD.

This clone showed up just a few times. A read error may be the cause here, since a much bigger clone is one base away. The chain links TRDV2 to TRDJ3; 8 nucleotides line up with TRDD3. Germline CDR1 GEAIGNYY, CDR2 EKD. This CDR3 region has 19 residues. CDR3 protein: CARDTVTGGDSWDTRQMFF. CDR3 DNA: TGTGCCCGTGACACCGTAACTGGGGGCGACTCCTGGGACACCCGACAGATGTTTTTC.

This clone is labeled medium-sized (0.01 to 0.1%). This chain links TRDV2 with TRDJ1, with TRDD3 matching 7 bases. This CDR3 spans 15 amino acids. The germline V gene encodes CDR1 GEAIGNYY and CDR2 EKD. V lost 0 bases to trimming and J lost 1 base; unmatched junction nucleotides: 4. CDR3 nucleotides: TGTGCCTGTGACACCCTGGGGGTTATCACCGATAAACTCATCTTT. Amino acid sequence: CACDTLGVITDKLIF.

Note on this clone: It is likely a read error: a sequence one base away is far more abundant. The sample contains more than one DNA sequence encoding this CDR3. The chain combines TRDV2 with TRDJ2, with 8 bases aligning to TRDD3. The CDR3 has 15 amino acids. Germline V gives CDR1 GEAIGNYY, CDR2 EKD. For the CDR3, the DNA is TGTGCCTGCGACACGGTGGGGGATCGGTCAGCACAACTCTTCTTT. Translating it yields CACDTVGDRSAQLFF.

With respect to this clone: A far larger clone is only one base removed, so a read error is likely. Other DNA variants within this sample encode the same CDR3. V and J are TRDV2 and TRDJ1; no firm D call. V was clipped by 4 bases and J by 5 bases, with 4 bases between them. The CDR3 length is 10 residues. The V gene's germline CDR1 is GEAIGNYY and CDR2 EKD. In DNA, the CDR3 is TGTGCCTGTGAGGGAGATAAACTCATCTTT. It yields the protein CACEGDKLIF.

The sample holds a few counts of this clone. Since a far larger clone is one base different, this is likely a read error. The chain combines TRDV2 with TRDJ3; 7 nucleotides line up with TRDD3. V lost 0 bases to trimming and J lost 2 bases; unmatched junction nucleotides: 3. The CDR3 is made up of 17 amino acids. In germline, CDR1 is GEAIGNYY, CDR2 EKD. The CDR3 bases are TGTGCCTGTGACACCTGGGGGAGCCCCTGGGACACCCGACAGATGTTTTTC. Its protein is CACDTWGSPWDTRQMFF.

As to this clone: The junction departs from germline at one end; a sequencing error may be responsible. The rearrangement uses TRDV2 and TRDJ3; 12 bases are a match to TRDD3. The CDR3 extends over 18 amino acids. Germline V gene sequence: CDR1 GEAIGNYY, CDR2 EKD. The DNA of the CDR3 is TGTGCCCGTGACCTACTGGGGGATACAAGCTGGGACACCCGACAGATGTTCTTC. It yields the protein CARDLLGDTSWDTRQMFF.